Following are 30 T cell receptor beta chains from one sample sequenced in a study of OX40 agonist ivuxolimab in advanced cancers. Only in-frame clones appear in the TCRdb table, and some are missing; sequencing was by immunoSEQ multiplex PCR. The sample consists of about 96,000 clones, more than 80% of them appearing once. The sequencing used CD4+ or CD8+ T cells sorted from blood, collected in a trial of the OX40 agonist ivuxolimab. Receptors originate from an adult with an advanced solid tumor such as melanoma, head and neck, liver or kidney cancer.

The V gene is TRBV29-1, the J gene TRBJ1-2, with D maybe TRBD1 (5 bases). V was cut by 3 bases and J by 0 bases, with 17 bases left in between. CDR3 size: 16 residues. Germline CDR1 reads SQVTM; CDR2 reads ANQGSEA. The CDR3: CSVDPILGVSNYGYTF. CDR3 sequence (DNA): TGCAGCGTTGACCCAATCCTAGGGGTGTCTAACTATGGCTACACCTTC.

The CDR3 loop reads CASSLEVLGSEQFF. CDR3 in DNA: TGTGCCAGCAGCTTAGAGGTTCTGGGGAGTGAGCAGTTCTTC. The rearrangement uses TRBV7-9 and TRBJ2-1; possible D gene TRBD2, 5 bases. The ends were cut back, 1 base at V and 9 bases at J, with 13 bases in the middle. The germline V gene encodes CDR1 SEHNR and CDR2 FQNEAQ (reference sequence). This CDR3 is built from 14 residues.

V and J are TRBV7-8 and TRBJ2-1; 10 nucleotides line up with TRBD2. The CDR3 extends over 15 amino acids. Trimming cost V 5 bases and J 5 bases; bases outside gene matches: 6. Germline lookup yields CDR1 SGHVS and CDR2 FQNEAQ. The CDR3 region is CASSPGLARDNEQFF. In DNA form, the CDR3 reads TGTGCCAGCAGCCCGGGACTAGCGCGAGACAATGAGCAGTTCTTC.

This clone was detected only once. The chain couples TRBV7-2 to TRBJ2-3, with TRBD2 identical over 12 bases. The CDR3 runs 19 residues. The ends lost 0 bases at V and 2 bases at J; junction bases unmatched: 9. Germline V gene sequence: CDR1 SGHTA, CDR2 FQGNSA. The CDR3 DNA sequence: TGTGCCAGCAGCTTAGCGCGACTAGCGGGGGCCCCTTCCACAGATACGCAGTATTTT. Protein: CASSLARLAGAPSTDTQYF.

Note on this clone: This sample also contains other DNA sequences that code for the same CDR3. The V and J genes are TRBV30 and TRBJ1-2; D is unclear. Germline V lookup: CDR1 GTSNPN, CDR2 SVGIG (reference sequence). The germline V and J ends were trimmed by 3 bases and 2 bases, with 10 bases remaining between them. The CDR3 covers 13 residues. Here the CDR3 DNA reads TGTGCCTGGAGGAGAGGACGGAACTATGGCTACACCTTC. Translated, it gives CAWRRGRNYGYTF.

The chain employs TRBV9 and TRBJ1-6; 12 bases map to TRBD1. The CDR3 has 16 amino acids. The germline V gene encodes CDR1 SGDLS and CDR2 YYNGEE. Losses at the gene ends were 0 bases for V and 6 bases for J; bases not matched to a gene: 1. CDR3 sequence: CASSVGDRGPNSPLHF. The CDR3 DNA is TGTGCCAGCAGCGTAGGGGACAGGGGGCCTAATTCACCCCTCCACTTT.

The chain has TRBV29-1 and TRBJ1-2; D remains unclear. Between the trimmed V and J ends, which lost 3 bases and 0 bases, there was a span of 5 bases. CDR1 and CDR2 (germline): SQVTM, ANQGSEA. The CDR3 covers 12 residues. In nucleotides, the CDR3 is TGCAGCGTTGAGGGCCCTAACTATGGCTACACCTTC. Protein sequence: CSVEGPNYGYTF.

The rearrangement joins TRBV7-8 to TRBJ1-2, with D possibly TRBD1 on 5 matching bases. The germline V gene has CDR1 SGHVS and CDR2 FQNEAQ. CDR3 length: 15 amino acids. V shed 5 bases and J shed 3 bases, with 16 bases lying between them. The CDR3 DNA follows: TGTGCCAGCAGCGAGAGGCCCCAAGGGGACTATGGCTACACCTTC. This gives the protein CASSERPQGDYGYTF. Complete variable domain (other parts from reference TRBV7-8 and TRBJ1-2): GAGVSQSPRYKVAKRGQDVALRCDPISGHVSLFWYQQALGQGPEFLTYFQNEAQLDKSGLPSDRFFAERPEGSVSTLKIQRTQQEDSAVYLCASSERPQGDYGYTFGSGTRLTVV.

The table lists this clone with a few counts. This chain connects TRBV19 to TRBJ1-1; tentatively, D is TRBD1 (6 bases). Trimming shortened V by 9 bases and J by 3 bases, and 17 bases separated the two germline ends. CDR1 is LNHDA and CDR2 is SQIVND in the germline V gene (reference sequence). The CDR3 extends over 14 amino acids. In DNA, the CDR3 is TGTGCCAGCCAGAACAGGGCTATGTACACTGAAGCTTTCTTT. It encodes CASQNRAMYTEAFF.

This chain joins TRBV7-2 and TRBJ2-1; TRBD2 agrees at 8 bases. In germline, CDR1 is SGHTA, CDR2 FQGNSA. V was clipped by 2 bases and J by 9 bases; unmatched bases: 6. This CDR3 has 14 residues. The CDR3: CASSLFRAGVEQFF. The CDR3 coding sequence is TGTGCCAGCAGCTTATTCCGAGCGGGAGTTGAGCAGTTCTTC.

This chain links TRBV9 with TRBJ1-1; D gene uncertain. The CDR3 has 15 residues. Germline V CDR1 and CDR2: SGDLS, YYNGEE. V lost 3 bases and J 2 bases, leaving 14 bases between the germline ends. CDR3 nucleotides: TGTGCCAGCAGCGCGGTTGGAGAGGGTAACACTGAAGCTTTCTTT. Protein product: CASSAVGEGNTEAFF.

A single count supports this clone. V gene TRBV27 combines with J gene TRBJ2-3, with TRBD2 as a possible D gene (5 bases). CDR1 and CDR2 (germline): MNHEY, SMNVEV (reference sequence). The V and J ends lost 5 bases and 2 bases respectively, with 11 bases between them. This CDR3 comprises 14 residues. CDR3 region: CASSRLANTDTQYF. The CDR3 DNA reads TGTGCCAGCAGTCGGCTAGCCAACACAGATACGCAGTATTTT.

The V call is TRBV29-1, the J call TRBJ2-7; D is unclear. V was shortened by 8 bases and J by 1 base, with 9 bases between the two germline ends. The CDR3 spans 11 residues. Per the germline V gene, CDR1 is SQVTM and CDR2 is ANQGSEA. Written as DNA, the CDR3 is TGCAGCATTGCCGATTCCTACGAGCAGTACTTC. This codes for CSIADSYEQYF.

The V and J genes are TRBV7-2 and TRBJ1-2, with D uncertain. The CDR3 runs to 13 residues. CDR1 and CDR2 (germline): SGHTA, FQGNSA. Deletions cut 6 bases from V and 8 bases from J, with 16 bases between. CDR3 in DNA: TGTGCCAGCAGTCCTCGCCCAGAGGTGGGCTACACCTTC. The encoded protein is CASSPRPEVGYTF.

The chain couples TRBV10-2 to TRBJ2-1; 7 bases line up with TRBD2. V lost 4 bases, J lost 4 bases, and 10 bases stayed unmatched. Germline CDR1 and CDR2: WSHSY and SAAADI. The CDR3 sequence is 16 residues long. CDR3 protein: CASSGRGLDLYNEQFF. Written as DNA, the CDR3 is TGCGCCAGCAGTGGTCGCGGACTAGATCTATACAATGAGCAGTTCTTC.

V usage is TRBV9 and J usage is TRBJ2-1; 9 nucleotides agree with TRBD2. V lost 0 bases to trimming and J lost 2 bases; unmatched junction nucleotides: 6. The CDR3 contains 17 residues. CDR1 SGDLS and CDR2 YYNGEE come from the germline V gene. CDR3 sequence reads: CASSVALAGAPYNEQFF. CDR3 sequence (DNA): TGTGCCAGCAGCGTAGCTTTAGCGGGGGCTCCCTACAATGAGCAGTTCTTC.

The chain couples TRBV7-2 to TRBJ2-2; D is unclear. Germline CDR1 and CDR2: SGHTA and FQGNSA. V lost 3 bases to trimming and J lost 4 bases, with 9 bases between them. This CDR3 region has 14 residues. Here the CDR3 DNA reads TGTGCCAGCAGCTTGAACGGGTTCACCGGGGAGCTGTTTTTT. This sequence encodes CASSLNGFTGELFF.

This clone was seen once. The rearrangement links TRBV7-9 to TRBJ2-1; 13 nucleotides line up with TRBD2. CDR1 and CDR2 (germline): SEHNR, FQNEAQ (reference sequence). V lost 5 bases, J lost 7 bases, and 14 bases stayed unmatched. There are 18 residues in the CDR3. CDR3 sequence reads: CASSRGGLAGHVFNEQFF. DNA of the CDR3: TGTGCCAGCAGCCGCGGGGGACTAGCGGGACATGTTTTTAATGAGCAGTTCTTC.

The CDR3 is CASSFARNTEAFF. In nucleotides, the CDR3 is TGTGCCAGCAGTTTTGCGAGGAACACTGAAGCTTTCTTT. V and J are TRBV6-5 and TRBJ1-1; D is uncertain. CDR1 and CDR2 (germline): MNHEY, SVGAGI. The CDR3 is made up of 13 amino acids. Trimming stripped 4 bases from V and 1 base from J, with 7 bases between.

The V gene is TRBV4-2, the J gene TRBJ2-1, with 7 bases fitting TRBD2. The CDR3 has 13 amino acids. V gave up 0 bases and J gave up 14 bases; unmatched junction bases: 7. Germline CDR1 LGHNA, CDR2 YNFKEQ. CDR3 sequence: CASSQDRQGLEFF. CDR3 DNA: TGTGCCAGCAGCCAAGATCGCCAAGGACTAGAGTTCTTC.

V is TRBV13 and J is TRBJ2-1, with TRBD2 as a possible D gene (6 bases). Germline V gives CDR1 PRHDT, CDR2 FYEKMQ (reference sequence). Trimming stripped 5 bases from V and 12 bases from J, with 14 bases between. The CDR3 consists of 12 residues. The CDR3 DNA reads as TGTGCCAGCAGCCCTTATGCGGGGCCGCAGTTCTTC. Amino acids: CASSPYAGPQFF.

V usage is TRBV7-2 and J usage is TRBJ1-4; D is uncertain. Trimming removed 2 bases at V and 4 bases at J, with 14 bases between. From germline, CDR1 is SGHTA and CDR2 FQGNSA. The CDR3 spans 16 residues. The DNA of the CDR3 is TGTGCCAGCAGCTTAAACCCCGGCGGCCTTAATGAAAAACTGTTTTTT. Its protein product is CASSLNPGGLNEKLFF.

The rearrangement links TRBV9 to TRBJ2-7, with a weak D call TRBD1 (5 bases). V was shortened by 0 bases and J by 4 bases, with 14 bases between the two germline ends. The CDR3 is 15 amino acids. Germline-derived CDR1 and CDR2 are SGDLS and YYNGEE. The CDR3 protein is CASSVATDRFYEQYF. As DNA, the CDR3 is TGTGCCAGCAGCGTAGCGACAGATCGATTTTACGAGCAGTACTTC.

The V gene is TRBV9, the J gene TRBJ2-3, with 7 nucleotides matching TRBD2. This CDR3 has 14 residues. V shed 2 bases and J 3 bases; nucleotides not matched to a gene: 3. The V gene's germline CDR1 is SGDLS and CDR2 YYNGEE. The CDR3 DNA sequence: TGTGCCAGCAGCGTTAGCGGGTTGACAGATACGCAGTATTTT. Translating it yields CASSVSGLTDTQYF.

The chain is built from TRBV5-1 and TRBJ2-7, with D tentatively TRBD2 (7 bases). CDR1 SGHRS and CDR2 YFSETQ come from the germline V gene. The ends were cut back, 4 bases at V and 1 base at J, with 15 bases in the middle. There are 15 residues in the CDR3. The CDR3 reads CASSDAGGQSYEQYF. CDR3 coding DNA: TGCGCCAGCAGCGACGCCGGGGGGCAGTCCTACGAGCAGTACTTC. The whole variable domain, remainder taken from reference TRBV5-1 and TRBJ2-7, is KAGVTQTPRYLIKTRGQQVTLSCSPISGHRSVSWYQQTPGQGLQFLFEYFSETQRNKGNFPGRFSGRQFSNSRSEMNVSTLELGDSALYLCASSDAGGQSYEQYFGPGTRLTVT.

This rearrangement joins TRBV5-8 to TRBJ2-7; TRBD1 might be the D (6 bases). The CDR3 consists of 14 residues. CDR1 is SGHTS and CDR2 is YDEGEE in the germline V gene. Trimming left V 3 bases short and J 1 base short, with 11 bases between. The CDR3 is CASSYLGGSYEQYF. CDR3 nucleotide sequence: TGTGCCAGCAGCTACCTAGGGGGATCCTACGAGCAGTACTTC.

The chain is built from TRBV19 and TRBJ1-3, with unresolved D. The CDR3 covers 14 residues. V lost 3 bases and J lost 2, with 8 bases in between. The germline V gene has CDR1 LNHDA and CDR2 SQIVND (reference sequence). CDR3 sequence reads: CASSIGVPGNTIYF. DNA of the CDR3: TGTGCCAGTAGTATCGGCGTTCCTGGAAACACCATATATTTT.

The CDR3 region has the DNA TGTGCCAGCAGCCTCCCCGGGGCCAACGTGCCGTTCTTC. Protein sequence: CASSLPGANVPFF. The gene calls are TRBV27 and TRBJ2-1; TRBD1 or TRBD2 may be the D gene (5 bases each). This CDR3 comprises 13 residues. V lost 6 bases, J lost 15 bases, and 21 bases lay in between. Germline CDR1 reads MNHEY; CDR2 reads SMNVEV (reference sequence).

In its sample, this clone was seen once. In DNA form, the CDR3 reads TGTGCCAGCAGCCCCGCTGGGTCCACCTACGAGCAGTACTTC. Protein product: CASSPAGSTYEQYF. This chain joins TRBV11-2 and TRBJ2-7; the D is unclear. The germline gives CDR1 SGHAT, CDR2 FQNNGV. Trimming shortened V by 5 bases and J by 2 bases, and 13 bases separated the two germline ends. The CDR3 totals 14 residues.

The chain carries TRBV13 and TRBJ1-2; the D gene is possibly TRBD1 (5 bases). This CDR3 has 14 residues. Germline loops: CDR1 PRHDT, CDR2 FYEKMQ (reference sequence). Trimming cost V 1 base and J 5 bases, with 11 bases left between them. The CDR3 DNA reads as TGTGCCAGCAGCTTAGTGCTGGGGGTGTATGGCTACACCTTC. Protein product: CASSLVLGVYGYTF.